This T cell receptor beta chain was found in a study of shared clonotypes between healthy human individuals. The CDR3 covers 15 residues. Germline lookup yields CDR1 SGHTA and CDR2 FQGNSA. The V gene end was trimmed by 4 bases and the J gene end by 6 bases; junction bases not matched to a gene: 11. Produced via immunoSEQ multiplex PCR; TCRdb's table is partial and in-frame only. The data show 1 million to 1.3 million clones, 75% to 80% seen once. V gene TRBV7-2 combines with J gene TRBJ2-7; 8 bases align to TRBD2. The sequence was collected from a man aged 18 to 30 in good health. Some clones in this sample may be carry-over from other donors' samples. Sequencing was carried out using memory CD4+ T cells from PBMCs. Stated subset: CD45RA-negative fraction. Here the CDR3 DNA reads TGTGCCAGCAGCTCGTTGACTAGCGTCGCGAGCGAGCAGTACTTC. Translating it yields CASSSLTSVASEQYF.